These 32 T cell receptor beta chains came from one sample sequenced in a study of CD8+ T cells in alopecia areata. Reverse transcription of extracted RNA yielded cDNA, which provided the sequencing template. Some clones are missing from TCRdb's copy, which holds only in-frame ones; the method was immunoSEQ multiplex PCR. Counted here are 150,000 or so clones, around 87% occurring once; the ten biggest clones make up under 15%. The treatment is: oral pan-JAK inhibitor, 5-10 mg twice daily. This specimen consisted of CD8+ T cells sorted from blood, obtained at week 4, from a patient treated with tofacitinib. The receptor source for this set is a human donor with alopecia areata.

The gene calls are TRBV5-4 and TRBJ1-1; TRBD1 might be the D (5 bases). Germline V lookup: CDR1 SGHNT, CDR2 YYREEE (reference sequence). V lost 2 bases to trimming and J lost 1 base, with 18 bases between them. The CDR3 is 17 residues long. CDR3 residues: CASSFGTSALWNTEAFF. The CDR3 region has the DNA TGTGCCAGCAGCTTCGGGACGTCGGCCCTGTGGAACACTGAAGCTTTCTTT.

The chain couples TRBV13 to TRBJ2-7; 7 bases align to TRBD1. CDR3 size: 14 residues. Germline V gene lookup returns CDR1 PRHDT and CDR2 FYEKMQ (reference sequence). The V segment lost 5 bases and the J segment 3 bases; nucleotides outside the gene matches: 7. The CDR3, as DNA: TGTGCCAGCAGCGACAGACAGGGTCTCTACGAGCAGTACTTC. Translating it yields CASSDRQGLYEQYF. Looking up the rest from reference TRBV13 and TRBJ2-7 gives the full variable domain: AAGVIQSPRHLIKEKRETATLKCYPIPRHDTVYWYQQGPGQDPQFLISFYEKMQSDKGSIPDRFSAQQFSDYHSELNMSSLELGDSALYFCASSDRQGLYEQYFGPGTRLTVT.

DNA of the CDR3: TGTGCCAGCAGCCCCCAACCGGTAGAGACCCAGTACTTC. Protein: CASSPQPVETQYF. V is TRBV28 and J is TRBJ2-5; D is unclear. Trimming stripped 6 bases from V and 4 bases from J, with 12 bases between. Germline CDR1 reads MDHEN; CDR2 reads SYDVKM. This CDR3 has 13 residues.

The rearrangement uses TRBV11-2 and TRBJ2-5, with 7 positions matching TRBD1. The germline V gene encodes CDR1 SGHAT and CDR2 FQNNGV. V was pared by 3 bases and J by 1 base, with 5 bases of the junction left unmatched. This CDR3 comprises 15 residues. As DNA, the CDR3 is TGTGCCAGCAGCTTCGACAGGGTAATCCAAGAGACCCAGTACTTC. It yields the protein CASSFDRVIQETQYF. Complete variable domain (other parts from reference TRBV11-2 and TRBJ2-5): EAGVAQSPRYKIIEKRQSVAFWCNPISGHATLYWYQQILGQGPKLLIQFQNNGVVDDSQLPKDRFSAERLKGVDSTLKIQPAKLEDSAVYLCASSFDRVIQETQYFGPGTRLLVL.

The chain has TRBV7-9 and TRBJ2-1; 8 nucleotides line up with TRBD2. V lost 5 bases, J lost 8 bases, and 14 bases stayed unmatched. The length of the CDR3 is 16 residues. Germline lookup yields CDR1 SEHNR and CDR2 FQNEAQ (reference sequence). This chain's CDR3 is CASSISFGRAADEQFF. DNA for the CDR3: TGTGCCAGCAGCATTTCTTTCGGGAGGGCCGCGGATGAGCAGTTCTTC.

The J gene is TRBJ2-3, the V gene TRBV4-1; 9 bases agree with TRBD2. This CDR3 spans 17 amino acids. The trim removed 0 bases at V and 6 bases at J, leaving 10 bases unmatched. Germline V gene data show CDR1 as MGHRA and CDR2 as YSYEKL. This CDR3 is CASSQDGLAGMRDTQYF. DNA for the CDR3: TGCGCCAGCAGCCAAGATGGGCTAGCGGGGATGAGGGATACGCAGTATTTT.

This chain uses TRBV7-9 with TRBJ1-2, with a possible D match to TRBD1 (5 bases). CDR3 size: 13 residues. V lost 6 bases and J lost 2, with 10 bases in between. Germline V CDR1 and CDR2: SEHNR, FQNEAQ (reference sequence). The chain's CDR3 is CASREGKNYGYTF. CDR3 nucleotide sequence: TGTGCCAGCAGGGAGGGGAAAAACTATGGCTACACCTTC.

This chain uses TRBV14 with TRBJ2-5; TRBD1 agrees at 8 bases. The CDR3 runs 16 residues. Trimming took 4 bases from V and 7 from J; bases not matched to a gene: 14. Germline values: CDR1 SGHDN, CDR2 FVKESK. The CDR3 coding sequence is TGTGCCAGCAGCCCCGGGACAGGTAGAGAACTAAGGACCCAGTACTTC. The encoded protein is CASSPGTGRELRTQYF.

The gene calls are TRBV23-1 and TRBJ2-7, with D tentatively TRBD1 (6 bases). TRBV23-1 is treated as an ORF (open reading frame) with a function not yet certain. V was pared by 0 bases and J by 6 bases, with 21 bases between. The CDR3 totals 17 residues. The CDR3 DNA sequence: TGCGCCAGCAGTCAATCAGGATTAGGCAGGGGAGATAGCGAGCAGTACTTC. It is translated as CASSQSGLGRGDSEQYF.

The chain uses TRBV29-1 and TRBJ1-1; D not resolved. This CDR3 is 12 amino acids long. Germline CDR1 and CDR2: SQVTM and ANQGSEA. Trimming pared 7 bases from V and 1 base from J, leaving 10 bases between. Written as DNA, the CDR3 is TGCAGCGGACAATTACCGAACACTGAAGCTTTCTTT. Protein product: CSGQLPNTEAFF.

The V gene is TRBV2, the J gene TRBJ1-6, with TRBD1 as a possible D gene (5 bases). The germline V gene has CDR1 SNHLY and CDR2 FYNNEI. The CDR3 consists of 14 residues. Between the trimmed V and J ends, which lost 3 bases and 4 bases, there was a span of 7 bases. The CDR3 is CASSDRVYNSPLHF. CDR3 DNA sequence: TGTGCCAGCAGTGACAGGGTTTATAATTCACCCCTCCACTTT.

CDR3: CASQGANGEQYF. The CDR3 coding sequence is TGTGCTTCCCAGGGGGCTAACGGGGAGCAGTACTTC. The chain joins TRBV27 to TRBJ2-7, with 8 bases lining up with TRBD1. Germline CDR1 reads MNHEY; CDR2 reads SMNVEV (reference sequence). This CDR3 has 12 amino acids.

This clone was recorded only once. This sequence joins TRBV7-2 and TRBJ2-7; D unclear. The CDR3 totals 9 residues. Trimming shortened V by 5 bases and J by 12 bases, and 8 bases separated the two germline ends. Germline-derived CDR1 and CDR2 are SGHTA and FQGNSA. CDR3 DNA sequence: TGTGCCAGCAGCCCCCATACGTACTTC. This gives the protein CASSPHTYF.

The chain carries TRBV29-1 and TRBJ2-2; TRBD2 matches at 14 bases. V shed 5 bases, J shed 7 bases, and the junction held 6 bases outside the gene matches. The CDR3 is 15 residues long. Looked up from germline, CDR1 is SQVTM and CDR2 is ANQGSEA. CDR3 sequence: CSVTGLAGVVGELFF. Written as DNA, the CDR3 is TGCAGCGTTACGGGACTAGCGGGAGTTGTCGGGGAGCTGTTTTTT.

A word on this clone: Distinct nucleotide sequences in the sample also encode this CDR3. V usage is TRBV6-5 and J usage is TRBJ2-7; D could derive from TRBD1 or TRBD2 (6 bases each). V lost 6 bases to trimming and J lost 4 bases, with 13 bases between them. The CDR3 has 13 residues. Germline V gene lookup returns CDR1 MNHEY and CDR2 SVGAGI. DNA of the CDR3: TGTGCCAGCAGCCCCGGGGGCGGGTACGAGCAGTACTTC. Protein: CASSPGGGYEQYF.

This clone was seen once. The chain is built from TRBV7-6 and TRBJ2-5; no definite D call. V was shortened by 1 base and J by 2 bases, with 11 bases between the two germline ends. The CDR3 runs 15 residues. Per germline, CDR1 SGHVS and CDR2 FNYEAQ. CDR3 DNA sequence: TGTGCCAGCAGCTTAGTGGATGGCAGACAAGAGACCCAGTACTTC. It codes for CASSLVDGRQETQYF. The variable domain in full, completed from reference TRBV7-6 and TRBJ2-5, reads GAGVSQSPRYKVTKRGQDVALRCDPISGHVSLYWYRQALGQGPEFLTYFNYEAQQDKSGLPNDRFSAERPEGSISTLTIQRTEQRDSAMYRCASSLVDGRQETQYFGPGTRLLVL.

The rearrangement joins TRBV11-2 to TRBJ2-1; D gene ambiguous. V gave up 1 base and J gave up 2 bases, with 9 bases separating them. Germline V gene lookup returns CDR1 SGHAT and CDR2 FQNNGV. This CDR3 has 15 amino acids. The chain's CDR3 is CASSLVWGTYNEQFF. The CDR3 nucleotides are TGTGCCAGCAGCTTAGTTTGGGGAACCTACAATGAGCAGTTCTTC.

The genes are TRBV6-6 and TRBJ1-1, with no clear D. Looked up from germline, CDR1 is MNHNY and CDR2 is SVGAGI (reference sequence). The CDR3 sequence is 15 residues long. The V end was cut by 6 bases, the J end by 1 base, with 15 bases between. The chain's CDR3 is CASSQDPGRNTEAFF. DNA for the CDR3: TGTGCCAGCAGCCAGGATCCGGGGAGGAACACTGAAGCTTTCTTT.

This sequence joins TRBV7-6 and TRBJ2-2, with 7 bases matching TRBD1. Germline V CDR1 and CDR2: SGHVS, FNYEAQ. The V gene end was trimmed by 3 bases and the J gene end by 0 bases; junction bases not matched to a gene: 7. The CDR3 is 17 residues long. The CDR3 DNA follows: TGTGCCAGCAGCTTCATATTCGGGACAGCGAACACCGGGGAGCTGTTTTTT. It specifies CASSFIFGTANTGELFF.

This sequence joins TRBV27 and TRBJ2-5; 11 bases agree with TRBD1. With V trimmed by 4 bases and J by 5 bases, 9 bases remained unmatched. The length of the CDR3 is 16 residues. The V gene's germline CDR1 is MNHEY and CDR2 SMNVEV (reference sequence). CDR3 in DNA: TGTGCCAGCAGTTCAAACCGGGACAGGGGGTTTGAGACCCAGTACTTC. The encoded protein is CASSSNRDRGFETQYF.

In regard to this clone: Other DNA sequences in the same sample also yield this CDR3. The chain recombines TRBV6-1 with TRBJ1-1; D not certain. The CDR3 has 11 amino acids. The germline CDR1 and CDR2 sequences are MNHNS and SASEGT. V was pared by 9 bases and J by 0 bases, with 5 bases between. The CDR3 nucleotides are TGTGCCAGTCATATGAACACTGAAGCTTTCTTT. It specifies CASHMNTEAFF.

This chain uses TRBV27 with TRBJ2-7; TRBD1 matches at 7 bases. The trim removed 6 bases at V and 6 bases at J, leaving 11 bases unmatched. The CDR3 contains 14 residues. Germline CDR1 and CDR2: MNHEY and SMNVEV (reference sequence). The CDR3 reads CASSLQGSDSEQYF. As DNA, the CDR3 is TGTGCCAGCAGCCTACAGGGGTCAGACAGCGAGCAGTACTTC.

This clone was found a few times. J is TRBJ2-7 and V is TRBV7-2; 7 bases line up with TRBD1. CDR1 is SGHTA and CDR2 is FQGNSA in the germline V gene. Trimming removed 8 bases from V and 2 bases from J; junction bases left unmatched: 3. The CDR3 is 12 amino acids. The CDR3 loop reads CASVTGPYEQYF. CDR3 DNA sequence: TGTGCCAGCGTGACAGGGCCCTACGAGCAGTACTTC. Together with reference TRBV7-2 and TRBJ2-7, the CDR3 gives the full variable domain: GAGVSQSPSNKVTEKGKDVELRCDPISGHTALYWYRQSLGQGLEFLIYFQGNSAPDKSGLPSDRFSAERTGGSVSTLTIQRTQQEDSAVYLCASVTGPYEQYFGPGTRLTVT.

The chain is built from TRBV4-1 and TRBJ1-1; 8 bases agree with TRBD1. This CDR3 contains 17 residues. V was clipped by 4 bases and J by 2 bases; unmatched bases: 12. CDR1 and CDR2 from the germline V gene are MGHRA and YSYEKL. The CDR3 DNA reads as TGCGCCAGCAGCCCATACCCGGGACAGGAAATTAACACTGAAGCTTTCTTT. Amino acids: CASSPYPGQEINTEAFF.

V gene TRBV6-1 combines with J gene TRBJ2-1; TRBD1 aligns across 9 bases. CDR1 is MNHNS, CDR2 SASEGT, per germline. The CDR3 sequence is 20 residues long. The V and J ends lost 3 bases and 6 bases, in that order; junction bases with no gene match: 21. The CDR3 here is CASSDPTGTGTTANFNEQFF. The CDR3 DNA reads TGTGCCAGCAGTGACCCAACCGGGACAGGGACCACGGCCAACTTCAATGAGCAGTTCTTC.

V gene TRBV29-1 combines with J gene TRBJ2-7; D tentatively reads TRBD1 or TRBD2 (5 bases each). Germline values: CDR1 SQVTM, CDR2 ANQGSEA. The CDR3 totals 14 residues. Trimming left V 3 bases short and J 6 bases short, with 18 bases between. The CDR3 loop is CSVEGDTYAVEQYF. CDR3 bases: TGCAGCGTTGAGGGGGATACCTACGCTGTCGAGCAGTACTTC.

With respect to this clone: A junction boundary mismatches the germline segment, possibly from a read error. The rearrangement uses TRBV29-1 and TRBJ1-3; 7 bases match TRBD1. The CDR3 consists of 14 residues. The germline V gene encodes CDR1 SQVTM and CDR2 ANQGSEA. The CDR3 region has the DNA TGCAGCGTTGACGGAGGGGGCACTGGAGACACCATATATTTT. As protein: CSVDGGGTGDTIYF.

This clone was seen more than once but under ten times. This chain connects TRBV29-1 to TRBJ2-1; the D is unclear. This CDR3 is 16 amino acids long. Trimming shortened V by 1 base and J by 1 base, and 14 bases separated the two germline ends. The V gene's germline CDR1 is SQVTM and CDR2 ANQGSEA. CDR3 sequence reads: CSVEGTPGLSYNEQFF. CDR3 nucleotides: TGCAGCGTTGAAGGAACTCCTGGTCTGTCCTACAATGAGCAGTTCTTC.

This clone was recorded many times. Other DNA sequences in this specimen translate into the identical CDR3. The V gene is TRBV19, the J gene TRBJ2-1; 7 bases line up with TRBD2. Germline CDR1 is LNHDA and CDR2 is SQIVND (reference sequence). The CDR3 has 14 residues. With V trimmed by 5 bases and J by 3 bases, 4 bases remained unmatched. The CDR3 DNA is TGTGCCAGTAGTTCGGGGGGAGACTACAATGAGCAGTTCTTC. Its translation: CASSSGGDYNEQFF.

J is TRBJ2-7 and V is TRBV29-1; 11 nucleotides align to TRBD1. The germline V gene has CDR1 SQVTM and CDR2 ANQGSEA. CDR3 size: 12 residues. V trimming: 7 bases; J trimming: 6 bases; junction bases outside the gene matches: 5. The CDR3 reads CSADRGRGEQYF. As DNA, the CDR3 is TGCAGCGCGGACAGGGGGCGAGGCGAGCAGTACTTC.

This clone has a single count. V usage is TRBV11-3 and J usage is TRBJ2-1; the D gene is possibly TRBD2 (6 bases). The length of the CDR3 is 16 residues. CDR1 SGHNT and CDR2 YENEEA come from the germline V gene. V was trimmed by 5 bases and J by 0 bases, leaving 14 bases between them. The CDR3 DNA follows: TGTGCCAGCAGCACCCACTCCGGGGGCTCCTACAATGAGCAGTTCTTC. It yields the protein CASSTHSGGSYNEQFF. The full variable domain, in which reference TRBV11-3 and TRBJ2-1 provide the parts outside the CDR3, is EAGVVQSPRYKIIEKKQPVAFWCNPISGHNTLYWYLQNLGQGPELLIRYENEEAVDDSQLPKDRFSAERLKGVDSTLKIQPAELGDSAVYLCASSTHSGGSYNEQFFGPGTRLTVL.

The chain links TRBV7-9 to TRBJ2-6; 8 nucleotides agree with TRBD1. Trimming removed 5 bases from V and 3 bases from J; junction bases left unmatched: 12. The CDR3 consists of 18 residues. Germline-derived CDR1 and CDR2 are SEHNR and FQNEAQ (reference sequence). The CDR3 nucleotides read TGTGCCAGCAGCCCAGCGGACAGGGCAGTGGTTGGGGCCAACGTCCTGACTTTC. Its protein product is CASSPADRAVVGANVLTF.